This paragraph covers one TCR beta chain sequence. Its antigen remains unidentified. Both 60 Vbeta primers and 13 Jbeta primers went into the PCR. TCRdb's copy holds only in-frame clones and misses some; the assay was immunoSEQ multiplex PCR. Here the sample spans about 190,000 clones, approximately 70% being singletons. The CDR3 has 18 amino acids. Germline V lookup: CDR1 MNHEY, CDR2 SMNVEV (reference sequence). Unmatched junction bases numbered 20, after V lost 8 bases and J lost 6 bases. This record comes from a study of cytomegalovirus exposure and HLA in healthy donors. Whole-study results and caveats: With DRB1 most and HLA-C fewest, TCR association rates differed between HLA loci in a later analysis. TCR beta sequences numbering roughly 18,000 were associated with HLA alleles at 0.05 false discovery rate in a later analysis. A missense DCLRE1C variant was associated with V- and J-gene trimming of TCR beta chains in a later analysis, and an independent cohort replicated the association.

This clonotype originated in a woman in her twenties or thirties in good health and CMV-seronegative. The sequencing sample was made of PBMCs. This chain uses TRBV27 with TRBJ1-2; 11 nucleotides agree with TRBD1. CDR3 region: CASPISGQGVLSVDGYTF. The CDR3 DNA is TGTGCCAGCCCGATATCGGGACAGGGGGTCCTGTCGGTTGATGGCTACACCTTC.